The 19 T cell receptor beta chains given below trace back to one sample, sequenced in a study of identical twins. TCRdb independently ran MiXCR on the 5' RACE reads; one entry per CDR3 protein. The sample records hundreds of thousands of distinct CDR3 sequences, approximately 13% being singletons. These data were also filed under a second study, of yellow fever vaccine responses in identical twins.

The sequenced sample consisted of PBMCs. Source of these receptors: a woman aged 18-29 years in good health.

This clonotype occurred a few times. The chain is built from TRBV24-1 and TRBJ1-5, with D perhaps TRBD1 (5 bases). Trimming removed 4 bases from V and 0 bases from J, with 12 bases in between. The V gene's germline CDR1 is KGHDR and CDR2 SFDVKD. This CDR3 has 16 residues. The chain's CDR3 is CATSESDRYSNQPQHF. CDR3 nucleotide sequence: TGTGCCACCAGTGAATCTGACAGATATAGCAATCAGCCCCAGCATTTT.

This chain connects TRBV6-1 to TRBJ2-2, with D maybe TRBD2 (7 bases). Germline V gives CDR1 MNHNS, CDR2 SASEGT. Trimming pared 11 bases from V and 3 bases from J, leaving 13 bases between. The CDR3 spans 13 residues. This CDR3 reads CAGGGLHTGELFF. CDR3 sequence (DNA): TGTGCCGGAGGGGGACTACACACCGGGGAGCTGTTTTTT.

This clonotype was found a few times. The rearrangement uses TRBV2 and TRBJ2-1, with TRBD1 matching 9 bases. Germline-derived CDR1 and CDR2 are SNHLY and FYNNEI. The V and J ends lost 6 bases and 8 bases, in that order; junction bases with no gene match: 5. The CDR3 length is 13 residues. CDR3 sequence reads: CASRGQGRDEQFF. DNA for the CDR3: TGTGCCAGCAGGGGACAGGGTAGGGATGAGCAGTTCTTC.

This clonotype was seen many times. The CDR3 region is CASSFQFF. CDR3 nucleotides: TGTGCCAGCAGTTTCCAGTTCTTC. V gene TRBV27 combines with J gene TRBJ2-1; D is unclear. This CDR3 has 8 residues. Germline CDR1 is MNHEY and CDR2 is SMNVEV (reference sequence). Trimming shortened V by 3 bases and J by 13 bases, and 1 base separated the two germline ends.

This clonotype was counted at least ten times. This chain links TRBV28 with TRBJ2-3; 9 nucleotides align to TRBD2. This CDR3 comprises 17 residues. V shed 4 bases and J 0 bases; nucleotides not matched to a gene: 8. The germline gives CDR1 MDHEN, CDR2 SYDVKM. The CDR3 loop reads CASSSGLAGPSTDTQYF. The CDR3 region has the DNA TGTGCCAGCAGTTCCGGGCTAGCGGGGCCTAGCACAGATACGCAGTATTTT.

A few counts support this clonotype. The chain employs TRBV6-6 and TRBJ2-2, with D uncertain. Trimming left V 8 bases short and J 3 bases short, with 7 bases between. Germline loops: CDR1 MNHNY, CDR2 SVGAGI (reference sequence). This CDR3 contains 12 residues. The DNA of the CDR3 is TGTGCCAGCCAAAGGGACACCGGGGAGCTGTTTTTT. It encodes CASQRDTGELFF.

This clonotype was seen repeatedly, ten times or more. One end of the junction is discordant with germline, which a read error may explain. This chain connects TRBV5-1 to TRBJ2-1; perhaps TRBD1 as D (6 bases). Germline V CDR1 and CDR2: SGHRS, YFSETQ. CDR3 size: 15 residues. The CDR3 loop is CASSPDRSSYNEQFF. The CDR3 DNA is TGTGCCAGCAGCCCCGACAGGAGCTCCTACAATGAGCAGTTCTTC.

The chain links TRBV15 to TRBJ1-5; 9 bases are a match to TRBD1. This CDR3 region has 13 residues. V dropped 9 bases and J dropped 3; count of bases not matched to a gene: 3. Per germline, CDR1 LNHNV and CDR2 YYDKDF (reference sequence). The CDR3 DNA sequence: TGTGCCACGGGGACAGGGACCAATCAGCCCCAGCATTTT. This sequence encodes CATGTGTNQPQHF.

On this clonotype: One base away lies a much larger clone, so this may be a sequencing read error. The chain links TRBV15 to TRBJ2-3; 11 bases align to TRBD2. Per germline, CDR1 LNHNV and CDR2 YYDKDF (reference sequence). This CDR3 spans 16 amino acids. CDR3 amino acids: CDTSRVSGRAIDTQYF. CDR3 DNA sequence: TGTGACACCAGCAGGGTTAGCGGGAGGGCCATAGATACGCAGTATTTT. Full variable domain (remainder filled in from reference TRBV15 and TRBJ2-3): DAMVIQNPRYQVTQFGKPVTLSCSQTLNHNVMYWYQQKSSQAPKLLFHYYDKDFNNEADTPDNFQSRRPNTSFCFLDIRSPGLGDTAMYLCDTSRVSGRAIDTQYFGPGTRLTVL.

The genes are TRBV4-1 and TRBJ2-7; possibly TRBD2 for D (6 bases). There are 15 residues in the CDR3. Trimming left V 4 bases short and J 4 bases short, with 17 bases between. Germline CDR1 MGHRA, CDR2 YSYEKL. Here the CDR3 DNA reads TGCGCCAGCAGCCGGGCGGGACCATCGGCGTACGAGCAGTACTTC. Protein sequence: CASSRAGPSAYEQYF.

This chain uses TRBV20-1 with TRBJ2-3, with 8 bases that match TRBD2. The germline V gene has CDR1 DFQATT and CDR2 SNEGSKA (reference sequence). The CDR3 is 16 residues long. The J segment lost 1 base and the V segment lost 1 base, leaving 7 bases of the junction unmatched. In DNA form, the CDR3 reads TGCAGTGCTAGAGCCCCAGGGCGGGGGGGCACAGATACGCAGTATTTT. Amino acid sequence: CSARAPGRGGTDTQYF.

This clonotype was seen a handful of times. The chain couples TRBV4-2 to TRBJ2-1; D may be TRBD2 (6 bases). V lost 0 bases and J 5 bases, leaving 14 bases between the germline ends. CDR1 is LGHNA, CDR2 YNFKEQ, per germline. The CDR3 length is 16 residues. The CDR3 sequence is CASSQDKNRGDNEQFF. CDR3 bases: TGTGCCAGCAGCCAAGATAAAAATCGCGGGGACAATGAGCAGTTCTTC.

The sample holds many counts of this clonotype. The rearrangement joins TRBV24-1 to TRBJ2-1; TRBD1 matches at 8 bases. This CDR3 is 13 amino acids long. Looked up from germline, CDR1 is KGHDR and CDR2 is SFDVKD. V gave up 2 bases and J gave up 9 bases; unmatched junction bases: 2. CDR3 protein: CATSDWTGTEQFF. The CDR3 region has the DNA TGTGCCACCAGTGATTGGACAGGGACTGAGCAGTTCTTC.

This chain uses TRBV19 with TRBJ2-1; D is uncertain. This CDR3 is 16 amino acids long. CDR1 LNHDA and CDR2 SQIVND come from the germline V gene (reference sequence). Trimming pared 5 bases from V and 0 bases from J, leaving 14 bases between. Written as DNA, the CDR3 is TGTGCCAGTAGTCTCCTCGGCCACCGCTCCTACAATGAGCAGTTCTTC. It specifies CASSLLGHRSYNEQFF.

This clonotype was counted only a few times. The CDR3 loop reads CASSVGAHYNEQFF. The CDR3 region has the DNA TGCGCCAGCAGTGTCGGTGCTCACTACAATGAGCAGTTCTTC. This sequence joins TRBV5-1 and TRBJ2-1; D gene ambiguous. CDR1 and CDR2 from the germline V gene are SGHRS and YFSETQ. V shed 5 bases and J shed 3 bases, with 12 bases lying between them. The CDR3 runs to 14 residues.

This clonotype occurred many times. The CDR3 protein is CAISEWGFYEQYV. The CDR3 nucleotides are TGTGCCATCAGTGAGTGGGGCTTTTACGAGCAGTACGTC. The chain joins TRBV10-3 to TRBJ2-7; TRBD1 might be the D (5 bases). Germline CDR1 is ENHRY and CDR2 is SYGVKD. The V and J ends lost 1 base and 4 bases respectively, with 8 bases between them. CDR3 length: 13 amino acids.

The V call is TRBV18, the J call TRBJ2-7; D gene ambiguous. Per the germline V gene, CDR1 is KGHSH and CDR2 is LQKENI. The CDR3 spans 13 residues. Trimming left V 0 bases short and J 2 bases short, with 5 bases between. The CDR3 nucleotides are TGTGCCAGCTCACCACCTAGCACCTACGAGCAGTACTTC. This codes for CASSPPSTYEQYF.

This clonotype was observed a handful of times. The rearrangement joins TRBV24-1 to TRBJ2-5; TRBD1 agrees at 8 bases. This CDR3 has 14 amino acids. CDR1 is KGHDR and CDR2 is SFDVKD in the germline V gene. V was pared by 4 bases and J by 5 bases, with 5 bases of the junction left unmatched. CDR3: CATSEGTGRETQYF. DNA for the CDR3: TGTGCCACCAGTGAAGGGACAGGAAGGGAGACCCAGTACTTC.

This clonotype came up a few times. J is TRBJ2-3 and V is TRBV12-3 or TRBV12-4, with D unresolved. The CDR3 is made up of 14 amino acids. The V end was cut by 5 bases, the J end by 5 bases, with 14 bases between. CDR3 region: CASSVSYSGDTQYF. The DNA of the CDR3 is TGTGCCAGCAGTGTCTCCTACTCGGGAGATACGCAGTATTTT.